The TCR beta chain under discussion was sequenced for a study of technical replicates of blood from several donors. Sequenced by immunoSEQ multiplex PCR; TCRdb stores in-frame clones only, minus some. The table includes around 86,000 clones, around 96% detected once. The CDR3 loop spans 14 amino acids. The sequencing sample was made of T cells isolated from PBMCs. This sequence originates from a human donor in good health. This chain joins TRBV21-1 and TRBJ1-2; the DNA was not used to check the table's D call, TRBD1. TRBV21-1 is termed a pseudogene. DNA of the CDR3: TGTGCCAGCAGCAAAGAACAGGGTTACTATGGCTACACCTTC. Translation gives CASSKEQGYYGYTF.